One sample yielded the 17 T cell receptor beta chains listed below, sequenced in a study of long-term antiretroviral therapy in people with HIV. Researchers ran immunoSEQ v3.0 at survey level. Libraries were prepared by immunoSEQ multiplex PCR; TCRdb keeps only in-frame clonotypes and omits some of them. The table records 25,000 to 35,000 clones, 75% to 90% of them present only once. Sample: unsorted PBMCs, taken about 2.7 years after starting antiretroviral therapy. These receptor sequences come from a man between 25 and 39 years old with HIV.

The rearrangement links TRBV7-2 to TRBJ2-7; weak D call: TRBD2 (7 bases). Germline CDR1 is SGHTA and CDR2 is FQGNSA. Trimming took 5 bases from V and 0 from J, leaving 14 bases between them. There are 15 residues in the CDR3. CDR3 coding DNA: TGTGCCAGCAGCCCTACTGGGGGGGCCTCCTACGAGCAGTACTTC. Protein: CASSPTGGASYEQYF.

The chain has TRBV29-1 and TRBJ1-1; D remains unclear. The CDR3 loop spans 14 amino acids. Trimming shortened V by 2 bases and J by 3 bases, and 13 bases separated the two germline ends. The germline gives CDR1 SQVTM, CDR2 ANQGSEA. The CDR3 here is CSVEKPPEHTEAFF. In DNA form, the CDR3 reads TGCAGCGTTGAAAAACCCCCTGAACACACTGAAGCTTTCTTT. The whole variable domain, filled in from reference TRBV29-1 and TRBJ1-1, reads SAVISQKPSRDICQRGTSLTIQCQVDSQVTMMFWYRQQPGQSLTLIATANQGSEATYESGFVIDKFPISRPNLTFSTLTVSNMSPEDSSIYLCSVEKPPEHTEAFFGQGTRLTVV.

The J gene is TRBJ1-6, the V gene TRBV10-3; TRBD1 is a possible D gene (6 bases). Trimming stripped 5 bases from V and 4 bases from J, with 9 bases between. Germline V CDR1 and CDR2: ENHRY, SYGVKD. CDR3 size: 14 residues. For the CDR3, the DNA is TGTGCCATCAGTCTGGACAGTTATAATTCACCCCTCCACTTT. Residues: CAISLDSYNSPLHF.

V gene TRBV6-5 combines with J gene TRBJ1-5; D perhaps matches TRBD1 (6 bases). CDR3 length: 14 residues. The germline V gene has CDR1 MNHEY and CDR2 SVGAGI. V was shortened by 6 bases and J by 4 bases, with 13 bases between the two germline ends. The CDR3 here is CASRERTVNQPQHF. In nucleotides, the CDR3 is TGTGCCAGCAGGGAACGGACAGTTAATCAGCCCCAGCATTTT.

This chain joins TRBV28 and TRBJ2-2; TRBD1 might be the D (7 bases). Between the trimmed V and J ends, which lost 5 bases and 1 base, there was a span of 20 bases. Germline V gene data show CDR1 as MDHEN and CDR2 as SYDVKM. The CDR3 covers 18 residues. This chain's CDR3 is CASSGGYHRQGNTGELFF. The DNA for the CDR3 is TGTGCCAGCAGTGGGGGGTACCATCGACAGGGGAACACCGGGGAGCTGTTTTTT.

The chain's CDR3 is CAKMGQVFGYTF. The CDR3 nucleotides are TGTGCCAAAATGGGACAGGTCTTTGGCTACACCTTC. J is TRBJ1-2 and V is TRBV2, with 8 bases identical to TRBD1. This CDR3 comprises 12 residues. The germline gives CDR1 SNHLY, CDR2 FYNNEI. The V segment lost 10 bases and the J segment 7 bases; nucleotides outside the gene matches: 8.

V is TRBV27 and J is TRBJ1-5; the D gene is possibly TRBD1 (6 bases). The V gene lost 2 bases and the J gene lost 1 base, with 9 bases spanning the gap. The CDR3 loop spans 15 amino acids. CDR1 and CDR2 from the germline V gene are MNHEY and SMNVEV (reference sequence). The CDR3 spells CASSLVGTSNQPQHF. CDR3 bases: TGTGCCAGCAGTTTAGTAGGGACAAGCAATCAGCCCCAGCATTTT.

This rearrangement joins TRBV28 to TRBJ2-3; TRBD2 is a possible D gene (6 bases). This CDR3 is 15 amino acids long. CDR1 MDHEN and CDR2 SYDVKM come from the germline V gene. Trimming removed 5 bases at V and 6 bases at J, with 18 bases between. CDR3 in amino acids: CASSPYAGSMDTQYF. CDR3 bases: TGTGCCAGCAGTCCATACGCCGGGAGCATGGATACGCAGTATTTT.

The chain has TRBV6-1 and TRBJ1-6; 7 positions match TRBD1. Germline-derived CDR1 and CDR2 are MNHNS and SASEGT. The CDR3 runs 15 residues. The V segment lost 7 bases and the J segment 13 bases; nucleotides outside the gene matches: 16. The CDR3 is CASNQRGDSGLPLHF. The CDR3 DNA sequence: TGTGCCAGCAACCAACGGGGGGACAGCGGCCTGCCCCTCCACTTT.

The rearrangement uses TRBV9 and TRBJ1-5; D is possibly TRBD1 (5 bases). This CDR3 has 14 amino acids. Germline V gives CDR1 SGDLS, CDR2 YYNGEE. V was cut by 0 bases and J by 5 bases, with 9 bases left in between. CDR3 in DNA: TGTGCCAGCAGCGTAGGTCAGGGAGATCAGCCCCAGCATTTT. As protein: CASSVGQGDQPQHF. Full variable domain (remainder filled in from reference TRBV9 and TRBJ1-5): DSGVTQTPKHLITATGQRVTLRCSPRSGDLSVYWYQQSLDQGLQFLIQYYNGEERAKGNILERFSAQQFPDLHSELNLSSLELGDSALYFCASSVGQGDQPQHFGDGTRLSIL.

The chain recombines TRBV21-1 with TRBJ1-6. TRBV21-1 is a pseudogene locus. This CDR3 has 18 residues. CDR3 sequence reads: CASSKEPWEPPDNSPLHF. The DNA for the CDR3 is TGTGCCAGCAGCAAAGAACCCTGGGAGCCCCCAGACAATTCACCCCTCCACTTT.

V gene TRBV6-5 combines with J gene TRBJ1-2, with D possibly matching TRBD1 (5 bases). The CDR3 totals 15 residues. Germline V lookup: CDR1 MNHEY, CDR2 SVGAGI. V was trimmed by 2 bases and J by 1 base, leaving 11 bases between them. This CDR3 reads CASSYTGGDNYGYTF. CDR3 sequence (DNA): TGTGCCAGCAGTTACACTGGGGGGGATAACTATGGCTACACCTTC.

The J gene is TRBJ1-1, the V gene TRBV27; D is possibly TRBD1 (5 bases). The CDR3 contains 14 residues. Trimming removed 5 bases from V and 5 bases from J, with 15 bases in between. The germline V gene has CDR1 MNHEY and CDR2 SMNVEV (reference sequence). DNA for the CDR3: TGTGCCAGCAGTCCCCGGGGCCGGCCGACTGAAGCTTTCTTT. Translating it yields CASSPRGRPTEAFF.

The CDR3 protein is CASSLGGGLLGPLHF. The CDR3 nucleotides read TGTGCCAGCAGCTTGGGAGGCGGCCTTCTAGGGCCCCTCCACTTT. The chain carries TRBV5-6 and TRBJ1-6, with unresolved D. The CDR3 has 15 residues. The V gene's germline CDR1 is SGHDT and CDR2 YYEEEE. V gave up 0 bases and J gave up 13 bases, with 17 bases separating them.

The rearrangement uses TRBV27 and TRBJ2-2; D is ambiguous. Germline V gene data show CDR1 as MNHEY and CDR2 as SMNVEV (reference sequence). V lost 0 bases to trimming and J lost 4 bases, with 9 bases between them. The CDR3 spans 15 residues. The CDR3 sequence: CASSLSGATTGELFF. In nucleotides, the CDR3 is TGTGCCAGCAGTTTATCAGGTGCAACCACCGGGGAGCTGTTTTTT.

The CDR3 DNA reads as TGTGCCAGCAGCTTAGGGAGGGGAGGGAATCAGCCCCAGCATTTT. Protein: CASSLGRGGNQPQHF. The rearrangement links TRBV7-6 to TRBJ1-5, with a tentative D call TRBD1 (5 bases). The CDR3 length is 15 residues. The V gene's germline CDR1 is SGHVS and CDR2 FNYEAQ. V was trimmed by 1 base and J by 4 bases, leaving 11 bases between them.

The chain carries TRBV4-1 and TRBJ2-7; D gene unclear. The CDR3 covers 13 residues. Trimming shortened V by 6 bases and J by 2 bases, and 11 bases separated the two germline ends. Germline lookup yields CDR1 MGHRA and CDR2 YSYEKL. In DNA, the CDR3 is TGCGCCAGCAGTGATATTGGAGCCTACGAGCAGTACTTC. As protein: CASSDIGAYEQYF.